This TCR beta chain stems from a study of identifying expanded T cells in peripheral blood. The J segment lost 10 bases and the V segment lost 5 bases, leaving 2 bases of the junction unmatched. Germline V lookup: CDR1 SEHNR, CDR2 FQNEAQ (reference sequence). This CDR3 region has 12 residues. This clone has only a few counts. Its antigen is currently unknown. Whole-study findings and limits: Across healthy donors, higher total template counts meant significantly greater approximately two-week count variance.

Generated by immunoSEQ multiplex PCR, the TCRdb table keeps only in-frame clones and is missing some. The repertoire has approximately 110,000 clones, 85% to 90% of them found once; the top ten carry roughly 15%. This chain connects TRBV7-9 to TRBJ1-6; TRBD1 agrees at 7 bases. Sequencing used blood. This clonotype originated in a person aged 18 to 75 in good health. The CDR3 loop is CASSLQGSPLHF. CDR3 coding DNA: TGTGCCAGCAGCCTACAGGGGTCACCCCTCCACTTT.